This TCR beta chain was captured by sequencing in a study of blood T cells in healthy people across ages. This clonotype was seen a handful of times. Then a second PCR, running about 7 to 11 cycles, was carried out with a sample-barcoded 5' primer and a J-beta primer mix. Each of the samples gave a minimum of 2.5 million paired-end reads that contained CDR3. TCRdb passed the 5' RACE reads through MiXCR, listing each CDR3 protein once. The profile covers more than 750,000 distinct CDR3 sequences, with about 27% appearing a single time and roughly 10% taken by the ten largest. This CDR3 is built from 15 residues. Per the germline V gene, CDR1 is SGHTA and CDR2 is FQGTGA. V was shortened by 0 bases and J by 1 base, with 9 bases between the two germline ends. These records were also assigned to another study, of T cells of mothers and their children.

The TCR was taken from a woman aged 40 to 49 in good health. The rearrangement joins TRBV7-3 to TRBJ1-1; D is perhaps TRBD1 (5 bases). The specimen was blood. The CDR3 DNA reads as TGTGCCAGCAGCTTAACGAGGGGACCGAACACTGAAGCTTTCTTT. Translation: CASSLTRGPNTEAFF.